The clone carrying this T cell receptor (beta chain) was counted between two and nine times. Its specificity is unknown. The sample is drawn from a study of beta chain features in type 1 diabetes. Whole-study findings and limits: Here, the possible influence of HLA type (on TCRB rearrangement) remained unresolved. Across patients, naive, central memory and Treg TCRB repertoires exhibited apparently greater similarity than was observed across healthy donors.

V lost 7 bases to trimming and J lost 0 bases, with 13 bases between them. Germline assignment: CDR1 SQVTM and CDR2 ANQGSEA. This CDR3 is built from 13 residues. Every bit of the isolated RNA underwent reverse transcription, so sequencing read expressed TCRB transcripts. Repertoires were generated with immunoSEQ multiplex PCR, while TCRdb's copy carries only in-frame clones and drops some. The sample shows a few hundred thousand clones, 11% of them seen only once. One heparinised blood draw averaging approximately 0.11 L was given by each donor. Populations isolated by sorting all had purity greater than 95%.

The clonotype comes from a woman between 25 and 40 years old in good health. V gene TRBV29-1 combines with J gene TRBJ2-7; D remains unclear. Sample: naive CD4+ T cells from blood. In DNA, the CDR3 is TGCAGCGCCAGTCGACTGTCCTCCTACGAGCAGTACTTC. Translation: CSASRLSSYEQYF.